A selection of T cell receptor beta chains follows, all from one sample in a study of graft-versus-host responses after intestinal transplantation. Produced via immunoSEQ multiplex PCR; TCRdb's table is partial and in-frame only. The table lists 4,000 to 5,000 clones, 25% to 35% of them singletons, with more than 7% in the top ten. The sequencing here drew on alloreactive CD4+ T cells from a mixed lymphocyte reaction culture, taken before transplantation. The source is a human patient who was an organ donor for intestinal transplantation. Each CDR3 is given with its conserved first and last residue. The order of the fields is J gene, D gene, V gene, clone size, CDR3 DNA, CDR3 protein. A D gene is named only where the DNA matches it firmly. Only part of the rows carry a size: once, few, many, or a class if the clone is expanded.

>TRBJ2-7|TRBD2|TRBV28|few
TGTGCCAGCAGTCATGGACTAGCGGGGGTGCAGTACTTC
CASSHGLAGVQYF
>TRBJ1-3|.|TRBV18|.
TGTGCCAGCTCACCCTCGGCTGGAAACACCATATATTTT
CASSPSAGNTIYF
>TRBJ2-7|TRBD1|TRBV7-2|.
TGTGCCAGCAGCTTCGACAGGGGGTTAGGCTACGAGCAGTACTTC
CASSFDRGLGYEQYF
>TRBJ2-2|.|TRBV5-1|.
TGCGCCAGCAGCTTGGGTCAAGGGTCGAACACCGGGGAGCTGTTTTTT
CASSLGQGSNTGELFF
>TRBJ1-2|TRBD1|TRBV19|.
TGTGCCAGTAGTATAGACCACAGGGGGAATGGCTACACCTTC
CASSIDHRGNGYTF
>TRBJ2-3|TRBD2|TRBV5-5|.
TGTGCCAGCAGCTTGGCCAAGCTAGCGGGGGGCCCAGATACGCAGTATTTT
CASSLAKLAGGPDTQYF
>TRBJ1-1|.|TRBV11-2|once
TGTGCCAGCAGCACCCAATATGGTGAAGCTTTCTTT
CASSTQYGEAFF
>TRBJ1-2|TRBD1|TRBV4-3|few
TGCGCCAGCAGCCAAGGTGGACAGGGGGGCTATGGCTACACCTTC
CASSQGGQGGYGYTF
>TRBJ2-5|.|TRBV7-9|.
TGTGCCAGCAGCTTAGTGAGCGTTTCAGGGAAAAGGACCCAGTACTTC
CASSLVSVSGKRTQYF
>TRBJ2-6|TRBD2|TRBV10-3|few
TGTGCCATCAGCGGGGGGGCTGGGGCCAACGTCCTGACTTTC
CAISGGAGANVLTF
>TRBJ2-3|.|TRBV6-5|.
TGTGCCAGCCGGATTAGCGGCACAGATACGCAGTATTTT
CASRISGTDTQYF
>TRBJ1-5|.|TRBV27|.
TGTGCCAGCAGCCCTGGGGGTATTAGCAATCAGCCCCAGCATTTT
CASSPGGISNQPQHF
>TRBJ2-5|TRBD1|TRBV18|.
TGTGCCAGCTCACGCCAGCAGGGGGCAACAGAGACCCAGTACTTC
CASSRQQGATETQYF
>TRBJ2-7|TRBD1|TRBV6-1|.
TGTGCCAGCAGCCTACGAGGGGGCCCCTACGAGCAGTACTTC
CASSLRGGPYEQYF
>TRBJ1-1|TRBD1|TRBV7-2|.
TGTGCCAGCAGCTTAGCAGGACAGGGGGCCAACACTGAAGCTTTCTTT
CASSLAGQGANTEAFF
>TRBJ2-7|.|TRBV6-6|.
TGTGCCAGCAGTTTATACAACTACGAGCAGTACTTC
CASSLYNYEQYF
>TRBJ2-3|TRBD2|TRBV7-3|.
TGTGCCAGCAGCTTGACTAGCGGGGGCACAGATACGCAGTATTTT
CASSLTSGGTDTQYF